This T cell receptor (beta chain) was identified in a study of T cell responses to AZD1222 COVID-19 vaccine. Overall study context: The analysis combined second doses at about 4 or about 12 weeks. Findings of the study overall: Females outnumbered males among donors, who were mostly white British; clonal diversity was possibly underestimated. Spike regions recognized by vaccine-associated CD4 TCRs spanned the protein, led by 160-218 and 743-854.

Comment on this clone: What it recognizes is unknown.

V shed 6 bases and J 7 bases; nucleotides not matched to a gene: 7. The CDR3 covers 15 residues. Germline lookup yields CDR1 KGHDR and CDR2 SFDVKD. Method: immunoSEQ multiplex PCR; TCRdb's copy keeps in-frame clones and lacks some. The table has 170,000 or so clones, 85% to 95% seen once. Sequences were derived from peripheral blood, sampled on day 0 of AZD1222 vaccination. This clonotype was obtained from an adult in good health. The chain recombines TRBV24-1 with TRBJ2-1; 11 nucleotides agree with TRBD1. The CDR3 here is CATSPSGQGGNEQFF. CDR3 sequence (DNA): TGTGCCACCAGTCCCTCGGGACAGGGGGGAAATGAGCAGTTCTTC.